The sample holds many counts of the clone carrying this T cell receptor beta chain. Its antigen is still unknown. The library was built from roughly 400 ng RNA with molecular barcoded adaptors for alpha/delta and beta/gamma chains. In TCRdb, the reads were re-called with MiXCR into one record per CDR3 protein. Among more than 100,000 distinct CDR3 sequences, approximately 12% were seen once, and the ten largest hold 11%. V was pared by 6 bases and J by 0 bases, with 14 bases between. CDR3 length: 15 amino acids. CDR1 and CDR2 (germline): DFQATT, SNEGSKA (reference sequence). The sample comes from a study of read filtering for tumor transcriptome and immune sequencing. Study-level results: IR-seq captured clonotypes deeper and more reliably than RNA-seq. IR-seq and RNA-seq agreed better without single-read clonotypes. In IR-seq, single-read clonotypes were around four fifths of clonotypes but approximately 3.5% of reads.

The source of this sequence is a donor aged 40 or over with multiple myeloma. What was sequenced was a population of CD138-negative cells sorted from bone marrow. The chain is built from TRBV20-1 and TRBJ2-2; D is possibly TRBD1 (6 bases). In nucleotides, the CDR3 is TGCAGTGCGCTTAGGACAGACGCGAACACCGGGGAGCTGTTTTTT. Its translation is CSALRTDANTGELFF.